A single TCR beta chain is shown here with its context. There is no known antigen for this receptor. There are no base qualities to consult, and no much larger clone falls within one base. The source of the sample is a study of blood T cell repertoires in COVID-19 (TCRdb year 2020). Looking at the study overall: Samples covering the acute and convalescent phases of COVID-19 were provided by collaborators in the United States, Italy and Spain. The prospective study material was composed of cDNA or gDNA derived from T cells, B-cell-depleted T cells, or PBMCs. Deeply sampled blood TCRbeta repertoires from subjects exposed to, actively infected with, or recovered from COVID-19 were included in the dataset. The repertoires were released in a freely available public database intended as a resource for research on the immune response to SARS-CoV-2. Samples came from the ongoing ImmuneRACE study (first 160 participants) plus 1,254 subjects from 6 global collaborators. Sample metadata almost always included a de-identified subject ID, COVID-19 status, age in years and sex. HLA class I and class II types, where available, came from metadata supplied by the sample provider rather than from assay-based typing.

Each collaborating institution followed its own protocols to collect whole blood in K2EDTA tubes. For TCRbeta analysis, collaborators shipped samples as frozen whole blood, isolated PBMCs, or DNA extracted from either of those sample types. At the junction V is shortened by 4 bases and J by 4 bases; bases outside the gene matches: 7. The CDR3 starts with the cysteine, ends with the phenylalanine, and has 16 residues. The CDR3 DNA has 48 bases and is translated from base 1. The germline V gene (reference sequence) yields SGHKS for CDR1 and YYEKEE for CDR2. The full study reports these points: How much clinical and demographic metadata was included differed by source and by participant, and the metadata was provided uncurated.

TCRbeta CDR3 regions were amplified from genomic DNA by means of the immunoSEQ Assay, a bias-controlled multiplex PCR. As for the authors' bioinformatics: Within the assay, amplification of reference gene primers was used to estimate how many nucleated cells each sample contained. Sequence reads were collapsed and filtered to measure the absolute abundance of every unique TCRbeta CDR3 rearrangement. For each sample, productive Simpson clonality was calculated as the square root of Simpson's diversity index across productive rearrangements. Here the immuneACCESS table is served through TCRdb, limited to in-frame sequences with V and J called. Missing clones are a known gap in these copies; in checked studies unresolved V genes cover under half, and the rest lacks a known reason. D and trimming come from the DNA, and the V and J calls and clone size come from that table. For this sample there are approximately 300,000 clones; around nine tenths appear just once. The top ten clonotypes cover 1% of the sample.

The sample taken for sequencing was peripheral blood. The chain joins TRBV5-5 to TRBJ2-2, with 10 junctional bases fitting TRBD1. The clonotype was recovered from a man in his fifties with active or convalescent COVID-19. The CDR3 region: CASSPRQGAFTGELFF. The nucleotide sequence reads as follows: TGTGCCAGCAGCCCACGACAGGGGGCATTCACCGGGGAGCTGTTTTTT.